The 18 T cell receptor beta chains below were found in one sample sequenced in a study of shared clonotypes between healthy human individuals. TCRdb keeps only in-frame clones here, not all; method: immunoSEQ multiplex PCR. The table shows 2 million to 2.5 million clones, with about 94% occurring only once. Positively selected for CCR7, the CD45RO-negative cells used as naive CD8 cells excluded terminally differentiated effector memory CD45RA+ cells. Sample: naive CD8+ T cells sorted from blood. The receptors derive from a man aged 18 to 35 in good health.

This clone was seen more than once but under ten times. This sequence joins TRBV27 and TRBJ1-1, with D possibly matching TRBD1 (5 bases). Between the trimmed V and J ends, which lost 5 bases and 4 bases, there was a span of 11 bases. The CDR3 has 13 residues. Germline values: CDR1 MNHEY, CDR2 SMNVEV (reference sequence). The CDR3 bases are TGTGCCAGCAGTCCTGGGACTCTCACTGAAGCTTTCTTT. Amino acids: CASSPGTLTEAFF.

The chain has TRBV4-1 and TRBJ1-2; 7 bases are a match to TRBD1. Unmatched junction bases numbered 6, after V lost 4 bases and J lost 1 base. Germline assignment: CDR1 MGHRA and CDR2 YSYEKL. The CDR3 covers 15 residues. The CDR3 nucleotides read TGCGCCAGCAGCCTCGGGACAGAAGTTAACTATGGCTACACCTTC. Translation gives CASSLGTEVNYGYTF.

In nucleotides, the CDR3 is TGCGCCAGCAGCCCGGGACTAGCGGGGTACACTAGCACAGATACGCAGTATTTT. This translates into CASSPGLAGYTSTDTQYF. The V gene is TRBV5-1, the J gene TRBJ2-3, with 13 positions matching TRBD2. CDR3 length: 18 residues. Looked up from germline, CDR1 is SGHRS and CDR2 is YFSETQ. The ends lost 4 bases at V and 0 bases at J; junction bases unmatched: 8. The full variable domain, rest sourced from reference TRBV5-1 and TRBJ2-3, is KAGVTQTPRYLIKTRGQQVTLSCSPISGHRSVSWYQQTPGQGLQFLFEYFSETQRNKGNFPGRFSGRQFSNSRSEMNVSTLELGDSALYLCASSPGLAGYTSTDTQYFGPGTRLTVL.

In DNA, the CDR3 is TGTGCCAGCAGCCTCGGAATGGACAGGGGTGCCTATGGCTACACCTTC. This encodes CASSLGMDRGAYGYTF. This chain uses TRBV13 with TRBJ1-2, with 9 nucleotides matching TRBD1. Losses at the gene ends were 5 bases for V and 4 bases for J; bases not matched to a gene: 11. This CDR3 spans 16 amino acids. The germline V gene has CDR1 PRHDT and CDR2 FYEKMQ (reference sequence).

This clone was observed a single time. The chain carries TRBV19 and TRBJ2-5; 8 nucleotides align to TRBD1. The CDR3 has 16 amino acids. Germline CDR1 is LNHDA and CDR2 is SQIVND (reference sequence). V was pared by 5 bases and J by 2 bases, with 10 bases of the junction left unmatched. Here the CDR3 reads CASSSRDRPFQETQYF. CDR3 nucleotides: TGTGCCAGTAGTTCCCGGGACAGGCCTTTTCAAGAGACCCAGTACTTC.

The chain combines TRBV5-6 with TRBJ1-1, with D hard to call. The CDR3 is 15 residues long. V dropped 5 bases and J dropped 4 bases, with 18 bases sitting between them. From germline, CDR1 is SGHDT and CDR2 YYEEEE. As DNA, the CDR3 is TGTGCCAGCAGTTATGACCATCAAGGTGGCACTGAAGCTTTCTTT. The encoded protein is CASSYDHQGGTEAFF.

Points on this clone: The sample carries other DNA sequences with the same CDR3. The chain uses TRBV4-1 and TRBJ2-2, with D perhaps matching TRBD1 (5 bases). V was shortened by 1 base and J by 1 base, with 7 bases between the two germline ends. The germline V gene encodes CDR1 MGHRA and CDR2 YSYEKL. The CDR3 is made up of 15 amino acids. The CDR3 protein is CASSQVQGNTGELFF. The DNA of the CDR3 is TGCGCCAGCAGCCAAGTGCAGGGGAACACCGGGGAGCTGTTTTTT.

The chain uses TRBV5-1 and TRBJ2-5; D call uncertain. Germline V gene data show CDR1 as SGHRS and CDR2 as YFSETQ. This CDR3 has 13 amino acids. Deletions cut 0 bases from V and 0 bases from J, with 3 bases between. As DNA, the CDR3 is TGCGCCAGCAGCTTGGTTAACCAAGAGACCCAGTACTTC. As protein: CASSLVNQETQYF.

With regard to this clone: An end of the junction does not agree with germline; a read error may underlie this. This sequence joins TRBV7-8 and TRBJ1-2; TRBD1 might be the D (5 bases). Germline CDR1 and CDR2: SGHVS and FQNEAQ. CDR3 length: 14 residues. The CDR3 is CASSPGTEYSVLPF. Written as DNA, the CDR3 is TGTGCCAGCAGCCCCGGGACCGAGTACAGCGTCTTGCCCTTC.

The J gene is TRBJ2-2, the V gene TRBV19; 7 bases fit TRBD2. The germline gives CDR1 LNHDA, CDR2 SQIVND (reference sequence). V shed 4 bases and J 9 bases; nucleotides not matched to a gene: 5. The CDR3 runs to 13 residues. CDR3 region: CASSNSGTWELFF. The CDR3 DNA is TGTGCCAGTAGTAACAGCGGGACCTGGGAGCTGTTTTTT.

This clone appeared a single time. The CDR3 bases are TGCGCCAGCGGCTACGGGGTAAATGAGCAGTTCTTC. Translation gives CASGYGVNEQFF. The chain combines TRBV4-1 with TRBJ2-1; tentatively, D is TRBD2 (5 bases). CDR3 size: 12 residues. With 8 bases removed from V and 7 bases from J, the gap between germline ends came to 12 bases. Germline V lookup: CDR1 MGHRA, CDR2 YSYEKL.

V and J are TRBV10-3 and TRBJ2-7; 10 positions match TRBD1. Per the germline V gene, CDR1 is ENHRY and CDR2 is SYGVKD. V was pared by 3 bases and J by 1 base, with 6 bases of the junction left unmatched. The CDR3 sequence is 16 residues long. The CDR3 reads CAISEAGQGRSYEQYF. The CDR3 DNA sequence: TGTGCCATCAGTGAAGCGGGACAGGGGCGATCCTACGAGCAGTACTTC.

The CDR3 reads CASSLAGGAGSETQYF. The CDR3 nucleotides are TGTGCCAGCAGCTTGGCCGGAGGGGCTGGGTCCGAGACCCAGTACTTC. This chain links TRBV5-6 with TRBJ2-5, with D possibly being TRBD2 (6 bases). This CDR3 contains 16 residues. The ends were cut back, 0 bases at V and 5 bases at J, with 17 bases in the middle. CDR1 and CDR2 (germline): SGHDT, YYEEEE.

This clone was seen a single time. Other DNA sequences in the same sample also yield this CDR3. This sequence joins TRBV30 and TRBJ2-1; no reliable D call. V was shortened by 1 base and J by 6 bases, with 4 bases between the two germline ends. Per the germline V gene, CDR1 is GTSNPN and CDR2 is SVGIG (reference sequence). The CDR3 spans 11 residues. DNA for the CDR3: TGTGCCTGGAGTGCTAGCAATGAGCAGTTCTTC. Protein product: CAWSASNEQFF.

In this sample, this clone turned up a few times. The rearrangement joins TRBV7-9 to TRBJ2-6; D is tentatively TRBD1 or TRBD2 (5 bases each). Germline CDR1 is SEHNR and CDR2 is FQNEAQ (reference sequence). This CDR3 spans 16 amino acids. V dropped 5 bases and J dropped 5 bases, with 16 bases sitting between them. CDR3 loop: CASSLGLGTRANVLTF. Written as DNA, the CDR3 is TGTGCCAGCAGCCTAGGACTGGGGACGAGGGCCAACGTCCTGACTTTC.

This sequence joins TRBV6-1 and TRBJ1-2, with D maybe TRBD1 (5 bases). Germline CDR1 and CDR2: MNHNS and SASEGT. CDR3 length: 14 residues. V was shortened by 3 bases and J by 7 bases, with 15 bases between the two germline ends. CDR3 sequence reads: CASSDTQGLGGYTF. In DNA form, the CDR3 reads TGTGCCAGCAGTGACACCCAGGGTTTAGGTGGCTACACCTTC.

The chain joins TRBV4-3 to TRBJ2-5, with unresolved D. The V gene's germline CDR1 is LGHNA and CDR2 YSLEER. V lost 0 bases to trimming and J lost 5 bases, with 10 bases between them. CDR3 length equals 14 residues. The CDR3: CASSQELGRETQYF. Here the CDR3 DNA reads TGCGCCAGCAGCCAAGAATTGGGTCGGGAGACCCAGTACTTC.

This clone was recorded only once. The rearrangement links TRBV28 to TRBJ2-2; possible D gene TRBD1, 6 bases. The CDR3 covers 15 residues. Germline CDR1 is MDHEN and CDR2 is SYDVKM. The V and J ends lost 2 bases and 2 bases respectively, with 9 bases between them. The CDR3 spells CASSLGQTNTGELFF. For the CDR3, the DNA is TGTGCCAGCAGTTTAGGACAGACAAACACCGGGGAGCTGTTTTTT.